Given below is one T cell receptor beta chain in context. Its antigen remains unidentified. These data originate in a study of vaccination and CD4 T cells after COVID-19. Study-wide background: Timing of post-vaccine sample collection was a median roughly 70 days after dose two, with a range of 14 to 241. General study points: Although the median of SARS-CoV-2-reactive clonotypes rose from approximately 21 to 38, the change was not significant.

The treatment here: approximately 10-day PBMC culture with coronavirus spike peptide pools or control peptides (ViraFEST assay). The unexposed donor's CD4+ T cells were collected before the COVID-19 pandemic (2011-2018). ViraFEST enlarged antigen-specific T cell populations with peptide pools and afterwards sequenced TCRs. Cultured CD4+ T-cell DNA underwent Oncomine TCR Beta short-read sequencing. Cultured CD4+ T cells yielded the extracted genomic DNA. TCRdb redid the calling of the PCR reads with MiXCR, one entry per CDR3 protein. Among roughly 4,000 distinct CDR3 sequences listed, approximately 35% were seen once. The sample comprised CD4+ T cells from blood, cultured in vitro. This receptor was obtained from a human donor in good health.

The CDR3: CASSLAQNTEAFF. Written as DNA, the CDR3 is TGTGCCAGCAGCTTGGCACAGAACACTGAAGCTTTCTTT. The rearrangement links TRBV5-8 to TRBJ1-1, with D unclear. V dropped 0 bases and J dropped 1 base, with 4 bases sitting between them. CDR3 length: 13 residues. Per germline, CDR1 SGHTS and CDR2 YDEGEE.